This record looks at one TCR beta chain sequence and its context. This entry comes from a study of control samples from healthy donors and cancer patients. Germline lookup yields CDR1 SGHTS and CDR2 YDEGEE. The ends were cut back, 0 bases at V and 14 bases at J, with 15 bases in the middle. The CDR3 has 13 residues. The assay was immunoSEQ multiplex PCR, and TCRdb's table has in-frame clones only and misses some. The data hold roughly 130,000 clones, with approximately 90% observed a single time. The J gene is TRBJ1-3, the V gene TRBV5-8; D is unclear. Sequencing was done on a sample of blood. This clonotype originated in a man between 18 and 29 years old in good health. DNA of the CDR3: TGTGCCAGCAGCTTGGCCGGACGGGCTCAACTATATTTT. It yields the protein CASSLAGRAQLYF.